This is a list of T cell receptor beta chains from one sample in a study of CD8+ T cells in alopecia areata. The assay was immunoSEQ multiplex PCR, and TCRdb's table has in-frame clones only and misses some. The sample lists around 180,000 clones; 60% were seen once. This specimen was CD4+ T cells sorted from blood, taken at week 24, from a patient treated with tofacitinib. The receptors here all came from a human donor with alopecia areata. Each CDR3 is given with its conserved first and last residue. A D gene is named only where the DNA matches it firmly. Some rows have no size entry. The others give once, few or many, or a class for an expanded clone.

V	J	D	size	CDR3	DNA
TRBV6-6	TRBJ1-1	-	-	CASSYPNTEAFF	TGTGCCAGCAGTTACCCGAACACTGAAGCTTTCTTT
TRBV25-1	TRBJ2-2	-	-	CASRDWGDTGELFF	TGTGCCAGCAGGGATTGGGGGGACACCGGGGAGCTGTTTTTT
TRBV6-1	TRBJ1-4	-	few	CASSPRGSNEKLFF	TGTGCCAGCAGTCCGAGGGGCTCGAATGAAAAACTGTTTTTT
TRBV11-3	TRBJ2-7	TRBD1	-	CASSLETGQGSYEQYF	TGTGCCAGCAGCCTAGAAACGGGACAGGGTTCCTACGAGCAGTACTTC
TRBV29-1	TRBJ2-2	-	-	CSAGRGGTGELFF	TGCAGCGCGGGTAGGGGCGGCACCGGGGAGCTGTTTTTT
TRBV7-2	TRBJ1-6	-	-	CASRRSTRDSPLHF	TGTGCCAGCAGGCGGTCAACGCGGGATTCACCCCTCCACTTT
TRBV29-1	TRBJ1-1	-	-	CSVVLGSAEAFF	TGCAGCGTTGTGCTAGGCTCGGCTGAAGCTTTCTTT
TRBV29-1	TRBJ1-1	TRBD1	-	CSTWTGRATEAFF	TGCAGCACCTGGACAGGGCGGGCCACTGAAGCTTTCTTT
TRBV1	TRBJ1-4	-	-	CTSSQSLDHEKLFF	TGCACCAGCAGCCAGTCTCTCGACCATGAAAAACTGTTTTTT
TRBV5-6	TRBJ2-4	TRBD2	-	CASSSGLAGDIQYF	TGTGCCAGCAGCTCCGGACTAGCGGGGGACATTCAGTACTTC
TRBV29-1	TRBJ2-2	-	-	CSVTGLNTGELFF	TGCAGCGTAACAGGATTGAACACCGGGGAGCTGTTTTTT
TRBV7-2	TRBJ2-5	-	-	CASSLGGQTQETQYF	TGTGCCAGCAGCTTAGGAGGGCAGACTCAAGAGACCCAGTACTTC
TRBV29-1	TRBJ1-1	TRBD1	-	CSVTGGKGNTEAFF	TGCAGCGTTACAGGGGGCAAGGGGAACACTGAAGCTTTCTTT
TRBV29-1	TRBJ2-1	-	-	CSVGSGHEQFF	TGCAGCGTTGGGTCGGGCCATGAGCAGTTCTTC
TRBV7-2	TRBJ2-7	TRBD1	-	CVTPGQGAEQYF	TGTGTGACACCGGGACAGGGAGCCGAGCAGTACTTC
TRBV9	TRBJ1-2	-	-	CASSVGQENYGYTF	TGTGCCAGCAGCGTAGGTCAGGAGAACTATGGCTACACCTTC
TRBV29-1	TRBJ2-1	-	few	CSVDVGPGEQFF	TGCAGCGTTGATGTGGGGCCGGGTGAGCAGTTCTTC
TRBV9	TRBJ2-3	-	few	CASSVESRGDTQYF	TGTGCCAGCAGCGTAGAATCCCGGGGAGATACGCAGTATTTT
TRBV29-1	TRBJ1-1	-	few	CSVERLLTGYTEAFF	TGCAGCGTTGAACGCCTATTGACTGGGTACACTGAAGCTTTCTTT
TRBV5-4	TRBJ1-1	-	-	CASSLWGGTEAFF	TGTGCCAGCAGCTTGTGGGGGGGCACTGAAGCTTTCTTT
TRBV29-1	TRBJ1-1	-	-	CSVEIRPGRTNTEAFF	TGCAGCGTTGAAATCCGGCCAGGGCGAACGAACACTGAAGCTTTCTTT
TRBV9	TRBJ2-2	-	once	CASSNSYTGELFF	TGTGCCAGCAGCAATTCATACACAGGGGAGCTGTTTTTT
TRBV6-1	TRBJ2-7	TRBD2	-	CASSMNSGGAYEQYF	TGTGCCAGCAGTATGAATAGCGGGGGGGCCTACGAGCAGTACTTC
TRBV5-6	TRBJ2-7	-	-	CASSFGEEQYF	TGTGCCAGCAGCTTCGGGGAGGAGCAGTACTTC
TRBV28	TRBJ2-7	-	few	CAISTQWGGAYEQYF	TGTGCCATCTCAACGCAATGGGGTGGGGCCTACGAGCAGTACTTC